These T cell receptor beta chains were read from a single sample in a study of T cell repertoires in cytomegalovirus infection. TCRdb recomputed calls from the reads with MiXCR, one row per CDR3 protein. The data hold 200,000 or so distinct CDR3 sequences, with around 40% observed a single time. Antigens of these TCRs are unknown. Sequences were derived from CD8+ T cells from cultured PBMCs, sampled from culture after CMV antigen stimulation. The receptors were sampled from a human donor in good health (CMV status not recorded). Some clones in this sample may be carry-over from other donors' samples. Both conserved end residues are part of each CDR3. D genes are given only for firm matches. Some rows mark clone size as missing; the rest say once, few, many or name a class of expanded clone.

clone size | J gene | V gene | D gene | CDR3 protein | CDR3 DNA
few | TRBJ2-2 | TRBV28 | . | CASMGVGSTGELFF | TGTGCCAGCATGGGGGTTGGTAGCACCGGGGAGCTGTTTTTT
. | TRBJ2-7 | TRBV7-2 | . | CASSLAPGNSYEQYF | TGTGCCAGCAGCTTAGCGCCAGGGAACTCCTACGAGCAGTACTTC
. | TRBJ2-5 | TRBV11-2 | TRBD2 | CASSPQTSGRALETQYF | TGTGCCAGCAGCCCTCAGACTAGCGGGAGGGCCTTGGAGACCCAGTACTTC
. | TRBJ1-1 | TRBV12-3/TRBV12-4 | . | CASSLPGFLLGGTEAFF | TGTGCCAGCAGTCTACCCGGGTTCCTCCTCGGGGGCACTGAAGCTTTCTTT
few | TRBJ2-7 | TRBV15 | TRBD1 | CATSGAPGQGLASYEQYF | TGTGCCACCAGCGGAGCCCCGGGACAGGGTCTCGCTTCCTACGAGCAGTACTTC
. | TRBJ2-3 | TRBV20-1 | TRBD2 | CSARDQRDRPDTQYF | TGCAGTGCTAGAGATCAGCGGGATCGGCCAGATACGCAGTATTTT
. | TRBJ1-1 | TRBV28 | . | CASSFRLRGRDTEAFF | TGTGCCAGCAGTTTCCGACTGCGGGGAAGGGACACTGAAGCTTTCTTT
. | TRBJ2-4 | TRBV27 | TRBD2 | CASALAGGQNIQYF | TGTGCCAGCGCCTTAGCGGGAGGGCAAAACATTCAGTACTTC
. | TRBJ1-5 | TRBV27 | . | CAGLHQPQHF | TGTGCCGGCTTACATCAGCCCCAGCATTTT
many | TRBJ2-7 | TRBV15 | . | CATSRELVGGEQYF | TGTGCCACCAGCAGGGAGTTAGTTGGCGGCGAGCAGTACTTC
few | TRBJ2-1 | TRBV27 | . | CASSVGKRGIYNEQFF | TGTGCCAGCAGCGTGGGGAAACGCGGGATCTACAATGAGCAGTTCTTC
. | TRBJ1-2 | TRBV6-5 | TRBD1 | CASSLPGTGSYGYTF | TGTGCCAGCAGTTTGCCTGGGACAGGGAGCTATGGCTACACCTTC
few | TRBJ2-3 | TRBV10-3 | TRBD2 | CATSNRTSDTDTQYF | TGTGCCACCAGCAACCGGACTAGCGACACAGATACGCAGTATTTT
few | TRBJ1-5 | TRBV5-6 | . | CASSLNGNQPQHF | TGTGCCAGCAGCTTGAACGGCAATCAGCCCCAGCATTTT
. | TRBJ2-2 | TRBV19 | . | CASSPQAANTGELFF | TGTGCCAGTAGCCCCCAGGCCGCGAACACCGGGGAGCTGTTTTTT
. | TRBJ2-1 | TRBV2 | TRBD2 | CASSGLAGAISYNEQFF | TGTGCCAGCAGTGGACTAGCGGGAGCCATCTCCTACAATGAGCAGTTCTTC
. | TRBJ2-7 | TRBV27 | . | CASSINRASYEQYF | TGTGCCAGCAGTATCAACAGGGCTTCCTACGAGCAGTACTTC
. | TRBJ2-5 | TRBV6-1 | . | CASKNEGGVETQYF | TGTGCCAGCAAGAATGAGGGAGGCGTAGAGACCCAGTACTTC
. | TRBJ1-3 | TRBV7-6 | . | CASSGPYKGGVAGNTIYF | TGTGCCAGCAGCGGTCCTTACAAGGGGGGGGTCGCTGGAAACACCATATATTTT
. | TRBJ1-5 | TRBV20-1 | . | CSASPYGGSNQPQHF | TGCAGTGCTAGTCCCTACGGGGGGAGCAATCAGCCCCAGCATTTT
few | TRBJ2-7 | TRBV28 | . | CASSLFGQGYEQYF | TGTGCCAGCAGTTTATTTGGTCAGGGTTACGAGCAGTACTTC
. | TRBJ2-1 | TRBV3-1 | TRBD2 | CASSQIGLAGQDLLNEQFF | TGTGCCAGCAGCCAGATTGGACTAGCGGGACAAGACCTCCTCAATGAGCAGTTCTTC